The 17 T cell receptor beta chains presented below share a single source sample, sequenced in a study of PD-1 blockade in classical Hodgkin lymphoma. Data came from immunoSEQ multiplex PCR; TCRdb stores just in-frame clones and leaves some out. The top ten hold about 48% of the sample, which has about 1,600 clones, under 80% seen once. The patients all showed relapse after autologous stem cell transplantation, while their brentuximab vedotin exposure varied. Magnetic negative selection of thawed PBMCs yielded the CD8+ T cells. This sample comprised CD8+ T cells from blood, obtained at baseline. These receptors originate from a human donor with classical Hodgkin lymphoma.

This clone was counted a single time. This chain connects TRBV7-8 to TRBJ2-3; D is ambiguous. In germline, CDR1 is SGHVS, CDR2 FQNEAQ. Trimming removed 0 bases from V and 5 bases from J, with 18 bases in between. The CDR3 totals 17 residues. CDR3 sequence: CASSLALKMGGEDTQYF. CDR3 nucleotide sequence: TGTGCCAGCAGCTTAGCCCTGAAGATGGGCGGCGAAGATACGCAGTATTTT.

The rearrangement links TRBV19 to TRBJ1-5; 7 nucleotides align to TRBD1. Germline CDR1 LNHDA, CDR2 SQIVND (reference sequence). The CDR3 is 15 amino acids. With V trimmed by 6 bases and J by 3 bases, 8 bases remained unmatched. As DNA, the CDR3 is TGTGCCAGTAGCTTACAGGGGAATGACAATCAGCCCCAGCATTTT. Translated: CASSLQGNDNQPQHF. The whole variable domain, remainder taken from reference TRBV19 and TRBJ1-5, is DGGITQSPKYLFRKEGQNVTLSCEQNLNHDAMYWYRQDPGQGLRLIYYSQIVNDFQKGDIAEGYSVSREKKESFPLTVTSAQKNPTAFYLCASSLQGNDNQPQHFGDGTRLSIL.

This chain links TRBV7-9 with TRBJ1-3, with TRBD1 matching over 9 bases. The CDR3 has 17 residues. Per the germline V gene, CDR1 is SEHNR and CDR2 is FQNEAQ (reference sequence). V trimming: 1 base; J trimming: 0 bases; junction bases outside the gene matches: 4. The CDR3 sequence is CASSLGRTGASGNTIYF. The CDR3, as DNA: TGTGCCAGCAGCTTAGGTCGGACAGGGGCCTCTGGAAACACCATATATTTT.

The rearrangement joins TRBV2 to TRBJ1-3, with 7 bases identical to TRBD1. The CDR3 extends over 14 amino acids. Germline CDR1 and CDR2: SNHLY and FYNNEI. V shed 3 bases, J shed 10 bases, and the junction held 9 bases outside the gene matches. CDR3 amino acids: CASSDGTASGTIYF. The CDR3 DNA reads TGTGCCAGCAGTGACGGGACAGCGTCAGGTACCATATATTTT.

The V call is TRBV7-9, the J call TRBJ1-1; weak D call: TRBD1 (5 bases). Germline V CDR1 and CDR2: SEHNR, FQNEAQ (reference sequence). This CDR3 comprises 12 residues. Trimming took off 5 bases at V and 8 bases at J, with 12 bases between the two ends. The CDR3 nucleotides are TGTGCCAGCAGCCTCGGGACGGAAGAAGCTTTCTTT. Protein sequence: CASSLGTEEAFF.

The chain recombines TRBV11-2 with TRBJ1-2, with D hard to call. Between the trimmed V and J ends, which lost 3 bases and 6 bases, there was a span of 8 bases. The CDR3 is 12 residues long. Germline V gene sequence: CDR1 SGHAT, CDR2 FQNNGV. The CDR3 protein is CASSLTDDGYTF. CDR3 DNA: TGTGCCAGCAGCTTGACCGACGATGGCTACACCTTC. The whole variable domain, remainder taken from reference TRBV11-2 and TRBJ1-2, is EAGVAQSPRYKIIEKRQSVAFWCNPISGHATLYWYQQILGQGPKLLIQFQNNGVVDDSQLPKDRFSAERLKGVDSTLKIQPAKLEDSAVYLCASSLTDDGYTFGSGTRLTVV.

A single count supports this clone. The chain combines TRBV10-2 with TRBJ1-2, with D possibly matching TRBD1 (5 bases). Germline assignment: CDR1 WSHSY and CDR2 SAAADI. This CDR3 region has 11 residues. V dropped 3 bases and J dropped 8 bases, with 7 bases sitting between them. DNA of the CDR3: TGCGCCAGCAGTGACGGGGGAGGCTACACCTTC. This translates into CASSDGGGYTF.

As concerns this clone: A far larger clone lies a single base away; this is likely a read error. This same CDR3 is encoded by further DNA sequences in the sample. The chain combines TRBV11-3 with TRBJ1-4; 7 bases align to TRBD1. The CDR3 is 16 residues long. Germline V gene sequence: CDR1 SGHNT, CDR2 YENEEA. J lost 4 bases, V lost 5 bases, and 10 bases had no gene match. CDR3 sequence: CASSPQGGQSNEKLFF. Here the CDR3 DNA reads TGTGCCAGCAGCCCTCAAGGGGGACAGAGTAATGAAAAACTGTTTTTT.

The chain couples TRBV27 to TRBJ2-5; 7 bases match TRBD1. V shed 5 bases, J shed 4 bases, and the junction held 22 bases outside the gene matches. Germline V gene data show CDR1 as MNHEY and CDR2 as SMNVEV (reference sequence). The CDR3 is 19 residues long. CDR3 in amino acids: CASSPNRGERRLSLETQYF. The DNA for the CDR3 is TGTGCCAGCAGTCCGAACAGGGGTGAACGGCGACTCAGTCTAGAGACCCAGTACTTC.

The V gene is TRBV6-5, the J gene TRBJ1-1; D is possibly TRBD1 (6 bases). The CDR3 consists of 13 residues. The germline V gene encodes CDR1 MNHEY and CDR2 SVGAGI. Trimming removed 1 base at V and 5 bases at J, with 8 bases between. CDR3 residues: CASSYYRGTEAFF. The DNA of the CDR3 is TGTGCCAGCAGTTACTATAGGGGGACTGAAGCTTTCTTT.

J is TRBJ1-2 and V is TRBV19; tentative D call: TRBD1 (5 bases). The V end was cut by 5 bases, the J end by 4 bases, with 17 bases between. The CDR3 loop spans 15 amino acids. The germline V gene has CDR1 LNHDA and CDR2 SQIVND (reference sequence). CDR3 bases: TGTGCCAGTAGTGTGACAGCAATGGATTCCTATGGCTACACCTTC. Protein sequence: CASSVTAMDSYGYTF. The full variable domain, rest sourced from reference TRBV19 and TRBJ1-2, is DGGITQSPKYLFRKEGQNVTLSCEQNLNHDAMYWYRQDPGQGLRLIYYSQIVNDFQKGDIAEGYSVSREKKESFPLTVTSAQKNPTAFYLCASSVTAMDSYGYTFGSGTRLTVV.

V is TRBV7-8 and J is TRBJ2-7; maybe TRBD2 (5 bases). The V and J ends lost 4 bases and 0 bases respectively, with 10 bases between them. The V gene's germline CDR1 is SGHVS and CDR2 FQNEAQ. This CDR3 is built from 14 residues. CDR3 loop: CASSSPGSSYEQYF. The CDR3 DNA reads as TGTGCCAGCAGCTCCCCGGGGAGCTCCTACGAGCAGTACTTC.

The genes are TRBV7-8 and TRBJ1-2; maybe TRBD1 (6 bases). The CDR3 sequence is 14 residues long. Germline values: CDR1 SGHVS, CDR2 FQNEAQ. V was pared by 2 bases and J by 3 bases, with 10 bases between. The CDR3 reads CASSLRGGDYGYTF. CDR3 DNA: TGTGCCAGCAGCTTACGGGGGGGCGACTATGGCTACACCTTC.

The chain is built from TRBV16 and TRBJ2-1; no definite D call. The CDR3 is 15 residues long. Germline V gene lookup returns CDR1 KGHSY and CDR2 FQNENV. Trimming removed 4 bases from V and 6 bases from J, with 16 bases in between. CDR3 sequence: CASSPFKSQPNEQFF. DNA for the CDR3: TGTGCCAGCAGCCCTTTCAAGTCTCAGCCCAATGAGCAGTTCTTC.

By sample fraction, this clone is large. The rearrangement links TRBV6-6 to TRBJ2-1, with D maybe TRBD1 (6 bases). This CDR3 has 12 amino acids. The germline V and J ends were trimmed by 7 bases and 6 bases, with 10 bases remaining between them. Germline CDR1 and CDR2: MNHNY and SVGAGI (reference sequence). In nucleotides, the CDR3 is TGTGCCAGCATTACAGGGAGCAATGAGCAGTTCTTC. Protein product: CASITGSNEQFF.

V and J are TRBV6-6 and TRBJ1-3, with unresolved D. Germline V gene sequence: CDR1 MNHNY, CDR2 SVGAGI (reference sequence). Trimming left V 5 bases short and J 6 bases short, with 5 bases between. This CDR3 has 11 residues. The CDR3 loop is CASSAVNTIYF. CDR3 bases: TGTGCCAGCAGTGCAGTAAACACCATATATTTT.

The chain carries TRBV27 and TRBJ2-5; 9 bases map to TRBD2. Germline V CDR1 and CDR2: MNHEY, SMNVEV (reference sequence). The CDR3 runs 15 residues. V lost 0 bases and J lost 4; bases outside the gene matches: 3. CDR3 amino acids: CASSLSGLARETQYF. The DNA for the CDR3 is TGTGCCAGCAGTTTATCTGGACTAGCGAGAGAGACCCAGTACTTC.